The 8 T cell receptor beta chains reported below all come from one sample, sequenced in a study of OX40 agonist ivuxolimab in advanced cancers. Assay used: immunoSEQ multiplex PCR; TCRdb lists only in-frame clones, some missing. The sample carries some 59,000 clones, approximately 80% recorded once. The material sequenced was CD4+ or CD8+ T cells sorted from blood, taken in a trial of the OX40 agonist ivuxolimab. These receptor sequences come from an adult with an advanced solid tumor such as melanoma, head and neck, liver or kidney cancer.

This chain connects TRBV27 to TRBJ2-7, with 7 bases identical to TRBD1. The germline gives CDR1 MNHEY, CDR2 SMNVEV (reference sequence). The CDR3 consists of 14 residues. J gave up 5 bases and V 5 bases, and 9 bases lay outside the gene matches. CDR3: CASSPYRGSDEQYF. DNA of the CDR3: TGTGCCAGCAGTCCATACAGGGGTAGCGACGAGCAGTACTTC.

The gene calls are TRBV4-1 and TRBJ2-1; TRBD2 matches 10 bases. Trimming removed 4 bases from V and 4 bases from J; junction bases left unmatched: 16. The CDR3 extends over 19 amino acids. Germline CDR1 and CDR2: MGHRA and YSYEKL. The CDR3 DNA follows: TGCGCCAGCAGCCCACTTGGAGAGATCCTAGCGGGGGCGTACAATGAGCAGTTCTTC. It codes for CASSPLGEILAGAYNEQFF.

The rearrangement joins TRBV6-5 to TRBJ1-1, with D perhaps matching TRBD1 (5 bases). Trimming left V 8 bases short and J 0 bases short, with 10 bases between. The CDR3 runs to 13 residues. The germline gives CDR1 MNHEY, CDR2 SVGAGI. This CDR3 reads CASRRGVNTEAFF. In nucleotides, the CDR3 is TGTGCCAGCCGCCGGGGGGTGAACACTGAAGCTTTCTTT.

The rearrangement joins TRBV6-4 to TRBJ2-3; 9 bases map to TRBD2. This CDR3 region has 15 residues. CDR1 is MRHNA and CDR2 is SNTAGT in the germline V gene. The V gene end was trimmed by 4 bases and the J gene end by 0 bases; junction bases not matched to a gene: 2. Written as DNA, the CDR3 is TGTGCCAGCAGTGCGACTAGCGGTAGCACAGATACGCAGTATTTT. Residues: CASSATSGSTDTQYF.

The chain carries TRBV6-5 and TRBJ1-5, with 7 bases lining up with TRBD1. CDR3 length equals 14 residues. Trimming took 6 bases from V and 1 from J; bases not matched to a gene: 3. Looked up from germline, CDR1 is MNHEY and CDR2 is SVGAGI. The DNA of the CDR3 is TGTGCCAGCAGCCAGGGACAGAGCAATCAGCCCCAGCATTTT. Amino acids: CASSQGQSNQPQHF.

Here the CDR3 reads CASSALAGGLNPYNEQFF. The CDR3 DNA reads as TGTGCCAGCAGCGCACTAGCGGGGGGGCTTAATCCCTACAATGAGCAGTTCTTC. The chain carries TRBV7-6 and TRBJ2-1, with 13 nucleotides matching TRBD2. Germline V gives CDR1 SGHVS, CDR2 FNYEAQ. Trimming cost V 5 bases and J 2 bases; bases outside gene matches: 9. The CDR3 runs to 18 residues.

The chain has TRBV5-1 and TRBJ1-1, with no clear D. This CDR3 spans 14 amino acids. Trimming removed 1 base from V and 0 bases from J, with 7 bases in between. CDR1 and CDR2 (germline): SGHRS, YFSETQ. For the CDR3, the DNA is TGCGCCAGCAGCTTGAGAAACGTGAACACTGAAGCTTTCTTT. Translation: CASSLRNVNTEAFF.

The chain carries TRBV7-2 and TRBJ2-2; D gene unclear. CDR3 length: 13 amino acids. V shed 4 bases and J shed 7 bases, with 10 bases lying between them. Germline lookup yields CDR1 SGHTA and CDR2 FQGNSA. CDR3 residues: CASSSISHGELFF. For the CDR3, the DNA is TGTGCCAGCAGCTCCATCAGTCACGGGGAGCTGTTTTTT.